This TCR beta chain is drawn from a study of T cell repertoires in aging, cancer and after chemotherapy. Study-level results: Healthy donors lost TCR diversity with age mainly through richness, cancer patients through richness and evenness. Rebound thymic output was suggested by rising median generation probability during chemotherapy in each cancer cohort.

TCR beta rearrangements were amplified from peripheral blood genomic DNA. From germline, CDR1 is DFQATT and CDR2 SNEGSKA (reference sequence). The CDR3 runs 15 residues. Trimming shortened V by 0 bases and J by 2 bases, and 14 bases separated the two germline ends. In this sample, this clonotype is medium-sized. Its antigen is still unknown. Rearranged V-D-J TRB sequences were amplified with a mixed TRB-A/B primer pool. TCRdb fed the multiplex PCR reads into MiXCR, producing one record per CDR3 protein. This table has about 13,000 distinct CDR3 sequences, under 30% appearing once. The source of this sequence is a human donor in good health. Sequencing input: blood. The chain has TRBV20-1 and TRBJ2-7; no firm D call. CDR3 region: CSARDQWQSTYEQYF. The CDR3 DNA is TGCAGTGCTAGAGATCAATGGCAGTCAACCTACGAGCAGTACTTC.